Listed here are 8 T cell receptor beta chains from one sample, sequenced in a study of T-cell reconstitution after alpha-beta-depleted transplantation in children (dated by TCRdb to the mid-2010s). The sample's treatment or condition label is to be understood as: allogeneic hematopoietic cell transplantation with graft depleted of TCRalphabeta T cells and CD19 B cells. The library was prepared using PCR. Sequencing instrument: Illumina HiSeq 2500. To normalize quantification of the TCRbeta repertoire, the TCR libraries were built with molecular barcoding that relied on unique molecular identifiers. TCRdb handled the public reads itself, with Q25 trimming in fastp and clone calling in MiXCR, and kept productive beta chains. A single entry per CDR3 protein holds the most common genes and DNA from its merged rows. For this sample the table gives over 450,000 distinct CDR3 sequences, of which over 9.5% were detected only once. Around 2% of the sample rests with the top ten.

The input for sequencing was PBMCs, taken before TCRalphabeta/CD19-depleted stem cell transplant. The receptors stem from a child aged 2 to 10 with inherited bone marrow failure, due to receive a stem cell transplant.

This clonotype was counted only a few times. The chain recombines TRBV2 with TRBJ2-1; a possible D gene is TRBD1 (6 bases). CDR1 and CDR2 (germline): SNHLY, FYNNEI. V lost 9 bases and J 4 bases, leaving 16 bases between the germline ends. The CDR3 is 14 residues long. This chain's CDR3 is CASCQAQGYNEQFF. The CDR3 region has the DNA TGTGCCAGTTGTCAGGCGCAGGGGTACAATGAGCAGTTCTTC.

This clonotype has at least ten counts. The J gene is TRBJ2-7, the V gene TRBV29-1, with D maybe TRBD2 (7 bases). Germline CDR1 reads SQVTM; CDR2 reads ANQGSEA. Trimming cost V 6 bases and J 0 bases, with 21 bases left between them. The length of the CDR3 is 16 residues. CDR3 region: CSVRGGLAGDSYEQYF. The DNA of the CDR3 is TGCAGCGTAAGAGGGGGACTCGCGGGAGACTCCTACGAGCAGTACTTC.

At least ten counts were recorded for this clonotype. The rearrangement joins TRBV28 to TRBJ2-5, with TRBD1 identical over 9 bases. Germline V gives CDR1 MDHEN, CDR2 SYDVKM. The CDR3 extends over 15 amino acids. The V and J ends lost 5 bases and 3 bases, in that order; junction bases with no gene match: 7. The CDR3 nucleotides are TGTGCCAGCAGTCCCAGGGACAGGGTGAAAGAGACCCAGTACTTC. Its translation is CASSPRDRVKETQYF.

This clonotype was observed a handful of times. The gene calls are TRBV29-1 and TRBJ2-3; 7 nucleotides agree with TRBD2. Per germline, CDR1 SQVTM and CDR2 ANQGSEA. The CDR3 length is 13 residues. J was trimmed by 14 bases and V by 1 base; bases with no gene match: 12. The CDR3 region is CSVEVQKRERAYF. For the CDR3, the DNA is TGCAGCGTTGAAGTCCAGAAGCGGGAACGGGCGTATTTT.

This clonotype was counted ten times or more. The junction departs from germline at one end; a sequencing error may be responsible. The genes are TRBV9 and TRBJ2-3; possible D gene TRBD2, 5 bases. The CDR3 has 17 amino acids. Germline V gene data show CDR1 as SGDLS and CDR2 as YYNGEE. CDR3 in amino acids: CAGSVAVSGVSTDTQYF. CDR3 in DNA: TGTGCCGGCAGCGTAGCTGTTTCCGGGGTGAGCACAGATACGCAGTATTTT.

This clonotype was picked up many times. The chain employs TRBV6-5 and TRBJ2-1, with TRBD2 matching over 7 bases. The length of the CDR3 is 17 residues. With 1 base clipped from V and 2 bases from J, the junction kept 8 bases outside the gene matches. Germline assignment: CDR1 MNHEY and CDR2 SVGAGI. CDR3 DNA sequence: TGTGCCAGCAGTTACTTGGGGCGGGGGAGCGCCTACAATGAGCAGTTCTTC. It translates to CASSYLGRGSAYNEQFF.

The chain has TRBV5-1 and TRBJ2-1; D is ambiguous. The V gene lost 3 bases and the J gene lost 0 bases, with 10 bases spanning the gap. The CDR3 extends over 15 amino acids. CDR1 is SGHRS and CDR2 is YFSETQ in the germline V gene. In DNA form, the CDR3 reads TGCGCCAGCAGCTCGGGCCTATACTCCTACAATGAGCAGTTCTTC. Translated, it gives CASSSGLYSYNEQFF.

In its sample, this clonotype was seen many times. The rearrangement uses TRBV5-6 and TRBJ2-3, with a tentative D call TRBD2 (5 bases). This CDR3 comprises 14 residues. V was cut by 1 base and J by 2 bases, with 8 bases left in between. The germline V gene has CDR1 SGHDT and CDR2 YYEEEE. CDR3: CASSLSGITDTQYF. CDR3 bases: TGTGCCAGCAGCTTGTCCGGGATCACAGATACGCAGTATTTT.